This TCR beta chain was sequenced during a study of shared T cell receptors in the human thymus. Here immunoSEQ multiplex PCR was the method, and the copy in TCRdb shows in-frame clones only, minus some. Of hundreds of thousands of clones in the sample, 70% to 90% were seen once. Deletions cut 1 base from V and 1 base from J, with 22 bases between. The CDR3 totals 19 residues. Germline CDR1 and CDR2: LNHDA and SQIVND (reference sequence). These sequences were also reported in another study, on human thymus T cells. As that report states: Healthy Finnish infants undergoing corrective surgery for congenital heart defects provided the donor material. Resections that were taken during corrective heart surgery supplied the thymus tissue. Usage of V and J genes appeared biased in thymic and blood repertoires. Related research examined unrelated individuals and reported that their thymic repertoires overlapped highly.

This chain joins TRBV19 and TRBJ1-1; D is unclear. The sequenced material came from thymocytes. The receptor was derived from a boy less than two years old with a congenital heart defect. The CDR3 loop is CASSIGIEGTPLENTEAFF. CDR3 bases: TGTGCCAGTAGTATAGGGATCGAGGGTACCCCTTTGGAGAACACTGAAGCTTTCTTT. The full variable domain, its missing parts supplied by reference TRBV19 and TRBJ1-1, is DGGITQSPKYLFRKEGQNVTLSCEQNLNHDAMYWYRQDPGQGLRLIYYSQIVNDFQKGDIAEGYSVSREKKESFPLTVTSAQKNPTAFYLCASSIGIEGTPLENTEAFFGQGTRLTVV.